This T cell receptor (beta chain) originates from a study of glioma-infiltrating T cells. Findings of the study overall: Tissue and blood shared very few CDR3 sequences. Non-neoplastic patients had below-expected tissue-blood divergence, while all gliomas exceeded expectation.

As for this clonotype: The antigen is undetermined.

Amplification of TCR alpha and beta CDR3 regions from RNA used iRepertoire nested multiplex PCR. Input was roughly 100-450 ng of tissue mRNA or PBMC total RNA. Each CDR3 protein gets one entry after TCRdb re-called the multiplex PCR reads with MiXCR. The table records about 89,000 distinct CDR3 sequences, under 30% of them present only once. Between the trimmed V and J ends, which lost 5 bases and 2 bases, there was a span of 16 bases. From germline, CDR1 is SGHAT and CDR2 FQNNGV. CDR3 length equals 15 residues. This TCR came from a human donor with low-grade glioma or glioblastoma, undergoing nonglioma brain surgery, or in good health (not recorded which). The chain employs TRBV11-2 and TRBJ2-7, with D uncertain. Material for sequencing was glioma tissue, nonneoplastic brain tissue, or PBMCs (not recorded which). The CDR3 loop is CASSPSPVVAYEQYF. In DNA form, the CDR3 reads TGTGCCAGCAGCCCGAGCCCCGTTGTCGCCTACGAGCAGTACTTC.